This T cell receptor beta chain came from a study of CD8 T cells in Susac syndrome. V was trimmed by 3 bases and J by 3 bases, leaving 5 bases between them. Germline assignment: CDR1 KGHSH and CDR2 LQKENI. CDR3 length equals 13 residues. This clonotype has only one observation. RNA amounts of about 0.45 to 1 ug underwent reverse transcription with random hexamers. A single record per CDR3 protein comes from TCRdb applying MiXCR to the immunoSEQ multiplex PCR reads. The data contain 100,000 to 150,000 distinct CDR3 sequences, just under 95% of them singletons. This receptor was obtained from a human donor with Susac syndrome. Specimen: CD8+ T cells from PBMCs. The V and J genes are TRBV18 and TRBJ2-2; D is unresolved. The CDR3 sequence: CASSPKHTGELFF. CDR3 sequence (DNA): TGTGCCAGCTCACCGAAGCACACCGGGGAGCTGTTTTTT.